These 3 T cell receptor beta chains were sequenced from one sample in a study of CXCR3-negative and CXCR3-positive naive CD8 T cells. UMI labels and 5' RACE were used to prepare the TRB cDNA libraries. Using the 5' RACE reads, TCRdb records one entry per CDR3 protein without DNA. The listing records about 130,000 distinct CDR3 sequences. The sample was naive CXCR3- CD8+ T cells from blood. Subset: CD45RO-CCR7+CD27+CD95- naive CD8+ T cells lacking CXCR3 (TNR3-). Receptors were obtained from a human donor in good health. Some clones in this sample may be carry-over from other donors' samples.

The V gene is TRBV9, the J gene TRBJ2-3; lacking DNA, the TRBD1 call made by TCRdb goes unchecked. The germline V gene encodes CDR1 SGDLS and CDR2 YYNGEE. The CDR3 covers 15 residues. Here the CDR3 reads CASTLGPDNTDTQYF. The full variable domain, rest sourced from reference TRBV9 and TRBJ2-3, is DSGVTQTPKHLITATGQRVTLRCSPRSGDLSVYWYQQSLDQGLQFLIQYYNGEERAKGNILERFSAQQFPDLHSELNLSSLELGDSALYFCASTLGPDNTDTQYFGPGTRLTVL.

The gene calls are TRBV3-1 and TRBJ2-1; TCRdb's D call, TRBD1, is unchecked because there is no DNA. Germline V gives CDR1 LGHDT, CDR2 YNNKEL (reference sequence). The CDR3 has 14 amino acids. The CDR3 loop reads CASSQEPDRNEQFF.

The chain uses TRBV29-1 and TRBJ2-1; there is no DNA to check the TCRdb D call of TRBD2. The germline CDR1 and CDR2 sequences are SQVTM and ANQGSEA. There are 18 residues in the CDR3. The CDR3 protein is CSVERQASGRRSYNEQFF.